This T cell receptor beta chain appears in the sequencing data of a study of blood T cells in healthy people across ages. Study-wide context: Using template switching, researchers captured about one barcoded beta molecule for each two T cells.

Per germline, CDR1 LGHNA and CDR2 YNFKEQ. Losses at the gene ends were 0 bases for V and 7 bases for J; bases not matched to a gene: 5. The CDR3 loop spans 15 amino acids. Individuals who donated were healthy Caucasians from Russia aged roughly 6 to 100. Staff drew around 10 milliliters of peripheral blood from each donor. PBMCs, at least 7 million per sample, were isolated. It was with a sample-barcoded 5' primer and a J-beta primer mix that a second PCR of roughly 6 to 12 cycles was run. Each CDR3 protein gets one entry after TCRdb re-called the 5' RACE reads with MiXCR. The sample yields around 1.5 million distinct CDR3 sequences, approximately 63% seen once.

Sequencing was carried out using blood. The receptor was derived from a man aged 18 to 30 in good health. J is TRBJ2-1 and V is TRBV4-2, with 8 bases fitting TRBD2. This CDR3 is CASSQDGGAWNEQFF. The CDR3 DNA follows: TGTGCCAGCAGCCAAGACGGGGGGGCCTGGAATGAGCAGTTCTTC.